This T cell receptor (beta chain) comes out of a study of identical twins' blood T cells (dated by TCRdb to the early 2010s). Some background on the complete study: About 48 million Illumina reads were obtained across approximately twelve libraries, of which six were alpha-chain libraries and six were beta-chain libraries. TCR alpha and beta chain repertoires of three pairs of monozygous twins were compared using next-generation sequencing to assess genetic influence on repertoire formation.

Library generation was performed with 5' RACE. Sequenced on an Illumina Genome Analyzer IIx. To prepare the RNA-based TCR cDNA libraries, a previously described protocol was followed, with several modifications. Sample-specific barcodes were introduced on both ends of each TCR cDNA library during cDNA synthesis and amplification to prevent cross-contamination. Per the authors' processing: Each individual had between about 95,000 and nearly 550,000 identified clonotypes, and each library contained 2.2 to 3.6 million CDR3-containing reads. Reads carrying improper barcode index combinations were removed, after which the MiTCR software was used to build a cloneset for each library. MiTCR filtered or rescued low-quality reads and corrected PCR and sequencing errors when assembling CDR3 clonotypes. Artificial out-of-frame clonotypes were mapped to in-frame sequences, with one indel allowed in the CDR3, and then removed. Similarity in V and J gene usage between donors was calculated as the Jensen-Shannon divergence divided by the mean entropy. TCRdb applied fastp at Q25 and MiXCR to the public reads, then kept only in-frame beta chains. Entries that share a CDR3 protein sequence are merged under the most common genes and DNA. The V and J calls come from TCRdb's annotation, not from the publication. For this sample the table gives 350,000 to 450,000 distinct CDR3 sequences, of which 28% were detected only once. Together, the top ten hold 6% to 7% of the sample.

The CDR3 measures 14 amino acids from cysteine to phenylalanine. The read is trimmed to its CDR3 DNA, 42 bases read in frame from base 1. Trimming removed 6 bases from V and 3 bases from J; the gene matches leave 6 bases unexplained. CDR1 and CDR2, per the germline V gene (reference sequence), are DFQATT and SNEGSKA. What the research found in general, with its limitations: How many CDR3 clonotypes two donors shared depended mainly on the product of their cloneset sizes, and the twins did not clearly stray from this trend. Independent studies were stated to be required to validate the proposed role of the TCRalpha J segment in MHC recognition during thymic selection. V gene usage was reported to be markedly more similar within twin pairs than between unrelated donors, even among non-selected out-of-frame TCRbeta clonotypes. Because the twins were reared together, environmental influences could not be excluded as an explanation for twin similarity. Among the most abundant TCRbeta clonotypes, every donor shared more CDR3 sequences with her own twin than with unrelated donors.

About this clonotype itself: The antigen it binds to is not known. Qualities for individual bases were not recorded, and no much larger clone is one base off.

The donors were six healthy women who made up three monozygous twin pairs. All three twin pairs had been raised together and were thought likely to have encountered the same vaccines and infectious agents. TCR cDNA libraries were prepared from RNA that had been isolated from peripheral blood mononuclear cells. This sequence originates from a woman between 18 and 50 years old in good health. The sample consisted of PBMCs. The chain was built from TRBV20-1 and TRBJ1-5; the junction holds 9 bases that match TRBD1. The nucleotides are TGCAGTGCCTGGACAGGGGAGGACAATCAGCCCCAGCATTTT. Its translation is CSAWTGEDNQPQHF.